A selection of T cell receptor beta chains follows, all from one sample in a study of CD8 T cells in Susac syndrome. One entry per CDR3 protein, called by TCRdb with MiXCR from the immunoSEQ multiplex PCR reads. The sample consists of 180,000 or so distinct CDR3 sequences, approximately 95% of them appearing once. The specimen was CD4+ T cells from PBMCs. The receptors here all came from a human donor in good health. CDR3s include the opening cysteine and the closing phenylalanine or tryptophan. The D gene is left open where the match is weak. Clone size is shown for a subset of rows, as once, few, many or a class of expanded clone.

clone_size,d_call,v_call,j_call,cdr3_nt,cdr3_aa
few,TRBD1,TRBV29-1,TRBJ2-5,TGCAGCGTAGACTCCGGGACAGGTCAAGAGACCCAGTACTTC,CSVDSGTGQETQYF
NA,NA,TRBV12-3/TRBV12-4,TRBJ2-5,TGTGCCAGCAGTTTGAGCCACAGAGTAGAGACCCAGTACTTC,CASSLSHRVETQYF
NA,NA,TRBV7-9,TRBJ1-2,TGTGCCAGCAGCTCAGACAGTAACCCTTATGGCTACACCTTC,CASSSDSNPYGYTF
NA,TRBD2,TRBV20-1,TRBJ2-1,TGCAGTGCGGAGCTCGGGGGGGCCTACAATGAGCAGTTCTTC,CSAELGGAYNEQFF
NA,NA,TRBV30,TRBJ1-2,TGTGCCTGGAACGGGGGTAACTATGGCTACACCTTC,CAWNGGNYGYTF
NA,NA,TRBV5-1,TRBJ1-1,TGCGCCAGCAGCTTAATCAAGAACACTGAAGCTTTCTTT,CASSLIKNTEAFF
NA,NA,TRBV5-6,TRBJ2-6,TGTGCCAGCAGCTTTAGTCCTGGGGCCAACGTCCTGACTTTC,CASSFSPGANVLTF
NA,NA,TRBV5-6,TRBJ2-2,TGTGCCAGCAGCTTGCCCCGGGGCGGCGCGAACACCGGGGAGCTGTTTTTT,CASSLPRGGANTGELFF
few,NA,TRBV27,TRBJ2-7,TGTGCCAGCAGTCTGATAGGGTACGAGCAGTACTTC,CASSLIGYEQYF
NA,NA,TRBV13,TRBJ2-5,TGTGCCAGCAGCCCCCCCCTCAAGGAGACCCAGTACTTC,CASSPPLKETQYF
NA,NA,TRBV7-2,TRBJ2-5,TGTGCCAGCAGCTTAGGGGACACTGTCCAAGAGACCCAGTACTTC,CASSLGDTVQETQYF
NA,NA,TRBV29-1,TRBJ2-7,TGCAGCGCTGCCGCGGCCAGCGGATCCTACGAGCAGTACTTC,CSAAAASGSYEQYF
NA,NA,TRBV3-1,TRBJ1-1,TGTGCCAGCAGCCGACAGTCGAATAGGAACACTGAAGCTTTCTTT,CASSRQSNRNTEAFF
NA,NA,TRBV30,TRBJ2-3,TGTGCCTGGGGTAAAGCCGCAGATACGCAGTATTTT,CAWGKAADTQYF
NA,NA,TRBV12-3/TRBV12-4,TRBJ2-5,TGTGCCAGCAGCCAACTATCCCGAGAGACCCAGTACTTC,CASSQLSRETQYF
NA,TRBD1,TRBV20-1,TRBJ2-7,TGCAGTGCTAAGGGACAGTCCTACGAGCAGTACTTC,CSAKGQSYEQYF
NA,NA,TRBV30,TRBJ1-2,TGTGCCTGGAGTGTATCCAGGAGCTATGGCTACACCTTC,CAWSVSRSYGYTF
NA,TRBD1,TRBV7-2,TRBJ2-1,TGTGCCAGCAGCTTAGTGGGGACAGCATACAATGAGCAGTTCTTC,CASSLVGTAYNEQFF
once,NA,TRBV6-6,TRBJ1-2,TGTGCCAGCAGTTCACTTAGCGACAGGAGGGATGGCTACACCTTC,CASSSLSDRRDGYTF
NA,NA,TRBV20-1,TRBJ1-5,TGCAGTGCCCTATCGGGGGGACAGCCCCAGCATTTT,CSALSGGQPQHF
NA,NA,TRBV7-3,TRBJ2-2,TGTGCCAGCAGCTTACTGGGTACGGCCGGGGAGCTGTTTTTT,CASSLLGTAGELFF
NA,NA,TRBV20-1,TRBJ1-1,TGCAGTGCCTGGGACGGTATGAACACTGAAGCTTTCTTT,CSAWDGMNTEAFF
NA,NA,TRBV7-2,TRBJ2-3,TGTGCCAGCAGCCAAACCACCGGTCAAGATACGCAGTATTTT,CASSQTTGQDTQYF
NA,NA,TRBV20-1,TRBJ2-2,TGCAGTGCTATACGATCCACCGGGGAGCTGTTTTTT,CSAIRSTGELFF
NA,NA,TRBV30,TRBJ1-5,TGTGCCTGGAGTTGGGCAGGGAATCAGCCCCAGCATTTT,CAWSWAGNQPQHF
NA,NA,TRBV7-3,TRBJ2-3,TGTGCCAGCAGCTTAGCAGGGAGCGCAGATACGCAGTATTTT,CASSLAGSADTQYF
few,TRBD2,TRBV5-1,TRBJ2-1,TGTGCCAGCAGCCTCGGACTAGCGGGCAATGAGCAGTTCTTC,CASSLGLAGNEQFF
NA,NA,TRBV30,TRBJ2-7,TGTGCCTGGAGTCCGAAGACCCCCCGAGGCTCCTACGAGCAGTACTTC,CAWSPKTPRGSYEQYF
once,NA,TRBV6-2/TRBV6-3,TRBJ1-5,TGTGCCAGCAGTTTCCCCCAGGGGTCGAGGGCTCAGCCCCAGCATTTT,CASSFPQGSRAQPQHF
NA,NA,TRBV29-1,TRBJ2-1,TGCAGCGTTGGTCAAAGACTAACCGGCAATGAGCAGTTCTTC,CSVGQRLTGNEQFF
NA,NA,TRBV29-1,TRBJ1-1,TGCAGCGTTGAAAGGACAGTGGATGAAGCTTTCTTT,CSVERTVDEAFF
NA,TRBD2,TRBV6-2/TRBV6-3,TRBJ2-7,TGTGCCAGCAGACTAGCGGGAGATTCAGGCGAGCAGTACTTC,CASRLAGDSGEQYF
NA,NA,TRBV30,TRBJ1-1,TGTGCCTGGAGTTCGGGGAACACTGAAGCTTTCTTT,CAWSSGNTEAFF
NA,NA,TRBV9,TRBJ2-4,TGTGCCAGCAGCGTCCTCCCGGCAAGGGACATTCAGTACTTC,CASSVLPARDIQYF